Described below is a single TCR beta chain sequence and its context. Its antigen remains unknown. The sample has other DNA sequences that encode this CDR3 too. In the naive CD8 group, cells lacked CD45RO and were positively selected for CCR7, so terminally differentiated effector memory CD45RA+ cells were left out. The data are from a study of shared clonotypes between healthy human individuals. The study, taken as a whole, reports: Sorted-subset sequencing, rarefaction showed, was incomplete despite large depth.

CDR1 MNHEY and CDR2 SVGAGI come from the germline V gene. This CDR3 region has 13 residues. V lost 6 bases to trimming and J lost 1 base; unmatched junction nucleotides: 2. Sequencing was at deep level. Produced via immunoSEQ multiplex PCR; TCRdb's table is partial and in-frame only. The repertoire has over 2 million clones, around 96% of them found once; the top ten carry about 1.1%. This chain links TRBV6-5 with TRBJ1-2; 7 positions agree with TRBD1. The TCR sequence derives from a man younger than 35 in good health. What was sequenced was naive CD8+ T cells sorted from blood. The CDR3 here is CASRGGGNYGYTF. The CDR3 DNA sequence: TGTGCCAGCAGAGGGGGCGGTAACTATGGCTACACCTTC.